These T cell receptor beta chains were read from a single sample in a study of T cell repertoires in cytomegalovirus infection. TCRdb recomputed calls from the reads with MiXCR, one row per CDR3 protein. The table records approximately 500,000 distinct CDR3 sequences, around 35% of them present only once. Their specific antigens are unknown. Sample: cultured PBMCs, taken from culture after CMV antigen stimulation. All receptors come from a human donor in good health (CMV status not recorded). Some clones in this sample may be carry-over from other donors' samples. Each CDR3 is given with its conserved first and last residue. The D gene is left open where the match is weak. Only part of the rows carry a size: once, few, many, or a class if the clone is expanded.

j_gene: TRBJ2-1
v_gene: TRBV7-6
abundance: -
d_gene: -
CDR3nt: TGTGCCAGCAGCTTAGCGGCGCTGAGGGGTCTCAATGAGCAGTTCTTC
CDR3aa: CASSLAALRGLNEQFF

j_gene: TRBJ1-2
v_gene: TRBV7-9
abundance: -
d_gene: -
CDR3nt: TGTGCCAGCAGCGGGGAGGTCTATGGCTACACCTTC
CDR3aa: CASSGEVYGYTF

j_gene: TRBJ1-4
v_gene: TRBV12-3/TRBV12-4
abundance: few
d_gene: TRBD1
CDR3nt: TGTGCCAGCAGTTTGACAGGGGAAATTGGAAAACTGTTTTTT
CDR3aa: CASSLTGEIGKLFF

j_gene: TRBJ2-1
v_gene: TRBV6-8
abundance: -
d_gene: TRBD2
CDR3nt: TGTGCCAGCAGTTCACGGACTAGCGATAGGTCCTACAATGAGCAGTTCTTC
CDR3aa: CASSSRTSDRSYNEQFF

j_gene: TRBJ2-1
v_gene: TRBV7-2
abundance: many
d_gene: TRBD1
CDR3nt: TGTGCCAGCAGCTCGGCGGACAGGGGTGGTTACAATGAGCAGTTCTTC
CDR3aa: CASSSADRGGYNEQFF

j_gene: TRBJ2-3
v_gene: TRBV28
abundance: few
d_gene: TRBD2
CDR3nt: TGTGCCAGCAGTTTACTAGCGGGATCCGGATATACGCAGTATTTT
CDR3aa: CASSLLAGSGYTQYF

j_gene: TRBJ1-1
v_gene: TRBV6-6
abundance: few
d_gene: -
CDR3nt: TGTGCCAGCATTTTTAGTCTCAGGATCCCGAACACTGAAGCTTTCTTT
CDR3aa: CASIFSLRIPNTEAFF

j_gene: TRBJ2-7
v_gene: TRBV7-2
abundance: many
d_gene: TRBD2
CDR3nt: TGTGCCAGCAGTTCGACTAGCGGGATGCTCCGAGAGCAGTACTTC
CDR3aa: CASSSTSGMLREQYF

j_gene: TRBJ2-5
v_gene: TRBV7-8
abundance: -
d_gene: TRBD2
CDR3nt: TGTGCCAGCAGCTTTACACGGGAGGGGGCCCAGTACTTC
CDR3aa: CASSFTREGAQYF

j_gene: TRBJ2-3
v_gene: TRBV12-3/TRBV12-4
abundance: -
d_gene: -
CDR3nt: TGTGCCAGCAGTTTTTACACCTACACAGATACGCAGTATTTT
CDR3aa: CASSFYTYTDTQYF